The clone carrying this TCR beta chain was detected ten times or more. These data come from a study of neurological immune-mediated disorders. PBMCs stored at -80 C, 2 million in total, were the source of the unsorted libraries. 5'RACE with 10-nucleotide random UMIs generated the cDNA. Every sequencing run produced over 190 million TCR-beta sequences that came from 15-18 subjects. TCRdb itself ran the 5' RACE reads through MiXCR, one entry per CDR3 protein. The table has fewer than 80,000 distinct CDR3 sequences, under 5% seen once. Germline loops: CDR1 SGHDN, CDR2 FVKESK. After removal of 4 bases from V and 3 bases from J, the junction contained 8 bases not matched to a gene. The CDR3 is 15 amino acids.

This clonotype was obtained from a woman between 50 and 59 years old with multiple sclerosis. Sample: PBMCs. J is TRBJ1-1 and V is TRBV14, with 7 bases identical to TRBD1. The CDR3 sequence: CASSLEDRLYTEAFF. Here the CDR3 DNA reads TGTGCCAGCAGCCTTGAGGACAGGCTGTACACTGAAGCTTTCTTT.